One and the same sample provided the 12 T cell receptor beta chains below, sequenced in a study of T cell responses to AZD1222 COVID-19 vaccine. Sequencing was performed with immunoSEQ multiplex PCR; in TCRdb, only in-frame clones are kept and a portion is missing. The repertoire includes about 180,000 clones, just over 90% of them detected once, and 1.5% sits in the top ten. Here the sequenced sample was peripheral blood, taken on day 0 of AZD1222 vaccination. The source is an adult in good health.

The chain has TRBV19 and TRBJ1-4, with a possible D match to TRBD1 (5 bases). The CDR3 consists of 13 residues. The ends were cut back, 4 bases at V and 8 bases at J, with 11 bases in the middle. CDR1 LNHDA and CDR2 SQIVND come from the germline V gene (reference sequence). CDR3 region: CASSTQVREKLFF. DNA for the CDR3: TGTGCCAGTAGTACACAGGTCAGGGAAAAACTGTTTTTT.

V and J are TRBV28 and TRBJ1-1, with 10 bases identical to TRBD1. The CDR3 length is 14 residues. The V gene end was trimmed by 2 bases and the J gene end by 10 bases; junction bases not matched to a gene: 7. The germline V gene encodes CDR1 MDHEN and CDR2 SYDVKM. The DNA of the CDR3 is TGTGCCAGCAGTTTACGACAGGGGGCTTGGGTAGCTTTCTTT. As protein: CASSLRQGAWVAFF.

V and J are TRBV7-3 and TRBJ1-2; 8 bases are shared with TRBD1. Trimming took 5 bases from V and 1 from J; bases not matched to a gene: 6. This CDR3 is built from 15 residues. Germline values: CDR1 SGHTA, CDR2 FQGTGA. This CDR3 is CASSPQGGFNYGYTF. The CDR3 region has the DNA TGTGCCAGCAGCCCACAGGGGGGATTTAACTATGGCTACACCTTC.

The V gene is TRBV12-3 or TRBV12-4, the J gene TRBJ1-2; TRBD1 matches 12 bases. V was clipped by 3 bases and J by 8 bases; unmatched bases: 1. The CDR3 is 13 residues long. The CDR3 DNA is TGTGCCAGCAGTTTGGGGACAGGGGGCGGCTACACCTTC. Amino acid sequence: CASSLGTGGGYTF.

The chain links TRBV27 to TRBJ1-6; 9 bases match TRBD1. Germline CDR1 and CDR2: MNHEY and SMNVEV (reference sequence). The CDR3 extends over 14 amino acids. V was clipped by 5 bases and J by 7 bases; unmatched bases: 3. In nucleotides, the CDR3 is TGTGCCAGCAGTCGGGACAGGGAGAATTCACCCCTCCACTTT. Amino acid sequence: CASSRDRENSPLHF.

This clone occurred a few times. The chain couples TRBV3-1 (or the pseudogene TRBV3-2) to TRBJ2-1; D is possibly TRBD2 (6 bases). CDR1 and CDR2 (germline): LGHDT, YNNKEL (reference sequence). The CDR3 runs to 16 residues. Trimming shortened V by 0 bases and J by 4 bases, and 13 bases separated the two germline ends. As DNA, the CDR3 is TGTGCCAGCAGCCAAGATTTCGGCGGGGAATACAATGAGCAGTTCTTC. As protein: CASSQDFGGEYNEQFF.

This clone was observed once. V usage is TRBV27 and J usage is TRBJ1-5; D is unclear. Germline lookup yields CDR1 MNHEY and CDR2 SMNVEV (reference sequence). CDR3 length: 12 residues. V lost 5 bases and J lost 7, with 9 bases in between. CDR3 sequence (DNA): TGTGCCAGCAGTCCCCCCGGGCAGCCCCAGCATTTT. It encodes CASSPPGQPQHF.

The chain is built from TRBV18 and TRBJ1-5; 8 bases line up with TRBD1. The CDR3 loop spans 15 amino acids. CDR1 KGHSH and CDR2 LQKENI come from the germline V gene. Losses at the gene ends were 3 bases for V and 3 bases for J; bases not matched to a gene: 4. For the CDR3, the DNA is TGTGCCAGCTCACCGGGACAGGTTTACAATCAGCCCCAGCATTTT. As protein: CASSPGQVYNQPQHF.

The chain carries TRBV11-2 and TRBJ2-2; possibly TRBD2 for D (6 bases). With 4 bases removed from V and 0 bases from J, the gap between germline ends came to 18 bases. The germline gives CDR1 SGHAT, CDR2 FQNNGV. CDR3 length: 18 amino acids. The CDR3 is CASSYHGWGDPNTGELFF. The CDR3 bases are TGTGCCAGCAGCTACCACGGGTGGGGGGACCCGAACACCGGGGAGCTGTTTTTT.

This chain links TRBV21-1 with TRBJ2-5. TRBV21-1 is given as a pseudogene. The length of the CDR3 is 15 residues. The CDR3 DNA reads TGTGCCAGCAGCAAAGCGCTTTACGGATGGGAGACCCAGTACTTC. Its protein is CASSKALYGWETQYF.

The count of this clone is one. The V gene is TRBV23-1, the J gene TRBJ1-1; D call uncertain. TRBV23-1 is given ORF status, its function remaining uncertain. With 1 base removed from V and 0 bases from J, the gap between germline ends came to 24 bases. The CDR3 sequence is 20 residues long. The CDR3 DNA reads TGCGCCAGCAGTCAATGTCGGGCAGAGGGAGCGGGTCACATGAACACTGAAGCTTTCTTT. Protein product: CASSQCRAEGAGHMNTEAFF.

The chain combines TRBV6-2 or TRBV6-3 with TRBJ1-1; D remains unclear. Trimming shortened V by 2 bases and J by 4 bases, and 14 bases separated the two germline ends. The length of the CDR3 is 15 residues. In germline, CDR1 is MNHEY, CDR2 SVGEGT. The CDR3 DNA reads TGTGCCAGCAGTTACCTATCGGACGGACCCACTGAAGCTTTCTTT. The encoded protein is CASSYLSDGPTEAFF.